A single sample gave rise to the 2 T cell receptor beta chains below, sequenced in a study of monozygotic twins with inflammatory bowel disease. Reprocessing the 5' RACE reads, TCRdb reports a single entry for every CDR3 protein and omits DNA. The clone table shows around 99,000 distinct CDR3 sequences, with the ten largest holding around 12%. What was sequenced was blood. The source of these receptors is a human donor with ulcerative colitis or Crohn's disease, or a healthy co-twin of an affected twin (not recorded which).

The chain employs TRBV5-1 and TRBJ2-7; the TCRdb call, TRBD2, lacks DNA for checking. This CDR3 is 16 amino acids long. Looked up from germline, CDR1 is SGHRS and CDR2 is YFSETQ. The CDR3 sequence is CASSLVATSGRIVQYF.

This chain links TRBV6-1 with TRBJ2-2; the TRBD2 assignment by TCRdb is unverifiable without DNA. The CDR3 is made up of 16 amino acids. CDR1 and CDR2 from the germline V gene are MNHNS and SASEGT. The chain's CDR3 is CASSVGLAGVVGELFF.